Shown below are 17 T cell receptor beta chains from a single sample sequenced in a study of T cell responses to AZD1222 COVID-19 vaccine. TCRdb keeps only in-frame clones here, not all; method: immunoSEQ multiplex PCR. The sample has 150,000 to 200,000 clones; around 90% are singletons. The material sequenced was peripheral blood, taken 28 days after the second AZD1222 dose. The receptors originated from an adult who received the AZD1222 COVID-19 vaccine.

This chain connects TRBV6-2 or TRBV6-3 to TRBJ1-1; D is possibly TRBD1 (6 bases). The CDR3 is 14 residues long. From germline, CDR1 is MNHEY and CDR2 SVGEGT. Trimming took off 6 bases at V and 8 bases at J, with 19 bases between the two ends. This CDR3 reads CASSSHGTTFEAFF. The CDR3 bases are TGTGCCAGCAGCTCCCACGGGACAACCTTCGAAGCTTTCTTT.

The rearrangement joins TRBV5-8 to TRBJ2-1; no reliable D call. The germline V gene has CDR1 SGHTS and CDR2 YDEGEE. The CDR3 is made up of 14 amino acids. V was shortened by 3 bases and J by 0 bases, with 7 bases between the two germline ends. The DNA of the CDR3 is TGTGCCAGCAGCTGGGAAACCTCCTACAATGAGCAGTTCTTC. The encoded protein is CASSWETSYNEQFF.

The chain combines TRBV6-5 with TRBJ2-7, with 7 bases identical to TRBD1. The V and J ends lost 4 bases and 2 bases, in that order; junction bases with no gene match: 5. Germline V CDR1 and CDR2: MNHEY, SVGAGI. This CDR3 contains 14 residues. Here the CDR3 reads CASSSPGQPYEQYF. CDR3 sequence (DNA): TGTGCCAGCAGTTCACCGGGACAGCCCTACGAGCAGTACTTC.

This rearrangement joins TRBV19 to TRBJ2-1; maybe TRBD2 (5 bases). V dropped 3 bases and J dropped 8 bases, with 14 bases sitting between them. Per germline, CDR1 LNHDA and CDR2 SQIVND (reference sequence). This CDR3 is 14 amino acids long. The CDR3 DNA sequence: TGTGCCAGTAGTATCGGGGATGGACGAGATGAGCAGTTCTTC. It translates to CASSIGDGRDEQFF.

This clone was detected once. The chain couples TRBV7-8 to TRBJ2-3; D unresolved. This CDR3 region has 10 residues. Germline lookup yields CDR1 SGHVS and CDR2 FQNEAQ. V dropped 4 bases and J dropped 10 bases, with 6 bases sitting between them. The CDR3 spells CASSSYPQYF. The CDR3 DNA is TGTGCCAGCAGCTCCTACCCGCAGTATTTT.

The V gene is TRBV5-6, the J gene TRBJ1-2; 10 bases align to TRBD1. With 5 bases clipped from V and 2 bases from J, the junction kept 3 bases outside the gene matches. Germline V gene data show CDR1 as SGHDT and CDR2 as YYEEEE. The CDR3 runs to 14 residues. The CDR3 DNA follows: TGTGCCAGCAGGCAGACAGGGGGCAACTATGGCTACACCTTC. This encodes CASRQTGGNYGYTF.

J is TRBJ1-6 and V is TRBV18; D call uncertain. The V gene's germline CDR1 is KGHSH and CDR2 LQKENI. This CDR3 spans 14 amino acids. V gave up 2 bases and J gave up 7 bases, with 9 bases separating them. In DNA form, the CDR3 reads TGTGCCAGCTCACCAAGGCAGGAGAATTCACCCCTCCACTTT. Protein: CASSPRQENSPLHF.

As regards this clone: A much larger clone sits a single nucleotide away, making a read error possible. V is TRBV28 and J is TRBJ2-1, with D unclear. Trimming removed 6 bases at V and 3 bases at J, with 12 bases between. The CDR3 spans 14 residues. CDR1 MDHEN and CDR2 SYDVKM come from the germline V gene. CDR3: CASSLELDYNEQFF. CDR3 nucleotide sequence: TGTGCCAGCAGCCTAGAACTGGACTACAATGAGCAGTTCTTC.

A single count supports this clone. V usage is TRBV5-4 and J usage is TRBJ2-7; 8 nucleotides agree with TRBD1. V gave up 4 bases and J gave up 1 base; unmatched junction bases: 1. CDR1 is SGHNT, CDR2 YYREEE, per germline (reference sequence). The CDR3 length is 13 residues. The CDR3 region has the DNA TGTGCCAGCAGCGGGGACAGGTCCTACGAGCAGTACTTC. This gives the protein CASSGDRSYEQYF.

There are a few counts of this clone. The genes are TRBV18 and TRBJ2-6, with 9 bases aligning to TRBD1. Trimming at V came to 3 bases and at J to 0 bases, leaving 9 bases not matched to a gene. Germline CDR1 reads KGHSH; CDR2 reads LQKENI. The length of the CDR3 is 19 residues. In nucleotides, the CDR3 is TGTGCCAGCTCACCGGTCTCAGGGACAGGGAGCTCTGGGGCCAACGTCCTGACTTTC. Translated: CASSPVSGTGSSGANVLTF.

The rearrangement joins TRBV7-8 to TRBJ2-1, with 10 bases identical to TRBD2. V lost 3 bases and J lost 2; bases outside the gene matches: 1. The germline CDR1 and CDR2 sequences are SGHVS and FQNEAQ. The CDR3 spans 15 residues. DNA for the CDR3: TGTGCCAGCAGCTTGGGACTAGCGCCCTACAATGAGCAGTTCTTC. It encodes CASSLGLAPYNEQFF.

V and J are TRBV30 and TRBJ1-1; D is ambiguous. There are 16 residues in the CDR3. V lost 3 bases and J lost 0, with 17 bases in between. Germline V gene lookup returns CDR1 GTSNPN and CDR2 SVGIG (reference sequence). Written as DNA, the CDR3 is TGTGCCTGGAGCCCTGGGGAGACGGCCATGAACACTGAAGCTTTCTTT. Its translation: CAWSPGETAMNTEAFF.

This clone was picked up one time. The V call is TRBV11-3, the J call TRBJ2-1, with 14 bases lining up with TRBD2. Germline V gene sequence: CDR1 SGHNT, CDR2 YENEEA. Losses at the gene ends were 1 base for V and 4 bases for J; bases not matched to a gene: 3. The CDR3 is 17 amino acids. The chain's CDR3 is CASSLVTSGRGYNEQFF. In DNA form, the CDR3 reads TGTGCCAGCAGCTTAGTGACTAGCGGGAGGGGATACAATGAGCAGTTCTTC.

The chain employs TRBV30 and TRBJ1-1, with 7 bases aligning to TRBD1. J lost 9 bases, V lost 3 bases, and 13 bases had no gene match. The CDR3 totals 14 residues. Germline CDR1 GTSNPN, CDR2 SVGIG (reference sequence). This CDR3 reads CAWSHRSDRIKAFF. CDR3 in DNA: TGTGCCTGGAGCCACCGCTCGGACAGGATAAAAGCTTTCTTT.

The table lists this clone with a few counts. V usage is TRBV7-3 and J usage is TRBJ2-1, with D maybe TRBD1 (5 bases). From germline, CDR1 is SGHTA and CDR2 FQGTGA. V lost 2 bases, J lost 7 bases, and 9 bases lay in between. The CDR3 has 13 amino acids. The CDR3, as DNA: TGTGCCAGCAGCTTATGGGGCCAGAATGAGCAGTTCTTC. Its protein product is CASSLWGQNEQFF.

CDR3 sequence: CASRAGTGDNQPQHF. CDR3 bases: TGTGCCAGCAGGGCCGGGACAGGGGACAATCAGCCCCAGCATTTT. The V call is TRBV2, the J call TRBJ1-5, with TRBD1 identical over 10 bases. J lost 3 bases, V lost 6 bases, and 5 bases had no gene match. The germline V gene has CDR1 SNHLY and CDR2 FYNNEI. This CDR3 has 15 residues.

The V call is TRBV7-9, the J call TRBJ1-5, with TRBD1 as a possible D gene (5 bases). V dropped 5 bases and J dropped 8 bases, with 10 bases sitting between them. The CDR3 contains 12 residues. Germline assignment: CDR1 SEHNR and CDR2 FQNEAQ (reference sequence). DNA of the CDR3: TGTGCCAGCAGCCGGGGCCCCGAGCCCCAGCATTTT. Amino acid sequence: CASSRGPEPQHF.